This T cell receptor beta chain stems from a study of T cells in Graves' hyperthyroidism and ophthalmopathy. Looking at the study overall: The blood sample was taken at first diagnosis, before treatment began.

Researchers amplified the TCR beta CDR3 regions from RNA transcripts. A set of HTBI primers served as the primers for a first-round RT-PCR of the TCR CDR3. MiXCR, applied by TCRdb to the multiplex PCR reads, yields one record per CDR3 protein. Among 250,000 to 400,000 distinct CDR3 sequences, around 15% were seen once, and the ten largest hold 34%. This clonotype was observed many times. For ophthalmopathy patients, the Clinical Activity Score was at least 3 and the NOSPECS grade at least 4; duration was under 3 months. Diagnoses were established using clinical symptoms, serum thyroxine and TRAb, thyroid ultrasound and orbital computed tomography. V shed 5 bases, J shed 2 bases, and the junction held 5 bases outside the gene matches. The CDR3 runs to 16 residues. Germline CDR1 and CDR2: SGHVS and FQNEAQ.

The sequencing input was blood. The V and J genes are TRBV7-8 and TRBJ1-5; TRBD1 matches at 11 bases. The sequence was obtained from a woman aged 40 to 50 with Graves' ophthalmopathy. The CDR3 region is CASSRWTGGGNQPQHF. Written as DNA, the CDR3 is TGTGCCAGCAGCCGTTGGACAGGGGGCGGCAATCAGCCCCAGCATTTT.